The source of this T cell receptor beta chain is a study of cytomegalovirus exposure and HLA in healthy donors (dated by TCRdb to the late 2010s). Context from the whole study: According to an earlier analysis of several hundred of the donors, 150 million to 200 million T cells yielded 100 million or so unique TCR beta sequences and about 300 Gb of sequence data. To predict cytomegalovirus infection status, the study combined high-throughput TCR immunosequencing, statistical association of individual TCRs with disease status, and machine learning. Class I and class II HLA loci were covered by the typing at four-digit resolution. Besides the first cohort of roughly 700 subjects, a separate validation cohort made up of 120 different subjects was used. Donor age, sex, ethnicity and CMV serostatus were compiled alongside the repertoire data. Across approximately 400 genotyped donors of the cohort, an average of approximately 240,000 unique TCR beta nucleotide sequences per donor were sequenced, and about a sixth of those sequences were non-productive. Roughly 310 gigabases of sequencing data and tens of millions of unique TCR sequences were included in an early release covering under 650 HLA-typed donors. The study aimed to test whether cataloging public T cell receptors could reveal signatures of past pathogen exposure. To study patterns of TCR occurrence, a later analysis re-analyzed previously published TCR beta repertoires from 500 to 850 donors and added high-resolution HLA genotyping. Typing coverage differed by locus: A, B, C, DRB1 and DQB1 were typed in roughly 629-630 donors, DQA1 in 522, DPA1 in nearly 610, and DPB1 in about 450. An earlier analysis of 587 of the donors used high-throughput TCR beta sequencing to judge whether each TCR beta V gene segment behaved as functional or pseudogenic. Rather than drawing on any new phenotypic data, the later analysis identified candidate immune exposures from TCR beta sequences and the way those sequences occurred across donors. The study used immunosequencing to profile the T cell repertoires of approximately 690 subjects and linked those repertoires to cytomegalovirus serostatus. Every discovery cohort repertoire had been produced on one sequencing platform. Of the roughly 400 genotyped donors, approximately 83% fell in the genetic ancestry cluster associated with self-reported Caucasian donors. Roughly 5 DR-DQ haplotypes were handled as single units for association and clustering because linkage in the cohort was strong. Genome-wide SNP genotypes for about 55% of the roughly 670 donors were used in a later genetic analysis, which treated that subset as a discovery cohort. On the study overall, not on this receptor specifically: Most TCR sequences were seen in very few donors, while some public TCRs were found in many individuals. Sequencing depth was assumed to be roughly uniform across donors in the presence/absence analyses, though that assumption may not hold. Immune exposure information for the cohort was limited to CMV serostatus. Because HLA typing was missing for some donors at each locus, association tests included only the typed subset. Strong co-occurrence of HLA alleles, especially DR and DQ, made assigning TCR associations to individual alleles difficult. A later analysis found that most CMV-associated TCR beta chains appeared HLA-restricted, with HLA associations seemingly driven largely by CMV exposure. An earlier analysis of around 540 of the donors showed that most TCR beta V segments appeared in productive rearrangements either about 87% or about 30% of the time, which broadly matched IMGT annotations. A group of highly shared sequence variants was considered likely to be a technical artifact of the sequencing pipeline. A later genetic analysis reported fewer N-insertions in productive TCRs among donors in an Asian-associated ancestry cluster than the roughly 700-donor mean. A later analysis reported that several top co-occurrence clusters appeared linked to parvovirus B19, influenza, CMV and Epstein-Barr virus. In vitro tests confirmed that a few of the cytomegalovirus-associated TCR beta chains recognize cytomegalovirus antigens. A total of about 180 TCR beta chains were listed by the study as associated with cytomegalovirus. This cohort had only TCR beta chains sequenced, and the lack of alpha or paired-chain data limited which features could be detected. In a later analysis, HLA-associated TCR beta chains showed more clonal expansion and lower generation probabilities than non-associated chains that were equally common. The 87-base-pair reads could not distinguish some IMGT-functional V segments, including TRBV6-2 and TRBV6-3, so those segments were excluded. Linkage disequilibrium might explain the correlated functional status among segregating V segments, but an unknown experimental factor could not be ruled out. The earlier analysis of nearly 600 of the donors excluded fewer than 20 rarely observed V segments, including chromosome 9 orphons, because counts were too low. In a later analysis, some 17,000 TCR beta sequences were associated with specific HLA alleles at a false discovery rate of 0.05. In a later genetic analysis, a missense DCLRE1C variant was associated with V-gene and J-gene trimming of TCR beta chains, and the association was replicated in an independent cohort. A further reported finding was that TCR beta sequences accurately predicted the HLA-A and HLA-B alleles for most subjects in the first cohort. In both the original and validation cohorts, the classifier was reported to diagnose cytomegalovirus status with high specificity and sensitivity. According to a later analysis, TCR association rates differed among HLA loci, with DRB1 alleles showing the most associated TCRs and HLA-C alleles showing the fewest. The authors suggested that the approach could potentially be extended to other disease states and immunological phenotypes.

Reading from cysteine to phenylalanine, the CDR3 counts 15 amino acids. The sequence is cut down to CDR3 DNA, 45 bases in frame from base 1. Based on the germline V gene, the CDR1 and CDR2 sequences are MDHEN and SYDVKM. Trimming removed 3 bases from V and 2 bases from J, leaving 8 bases between the germline ends. In total, more than 500 healthy bone marrow donors made up the cohort. At the time of sampling, every cohort member was nominally healthy, though immune exposures that went unrecorded were likely present. The donor was CMV seropositive and belonged to the group of more than 250 seropositive cohort members. Each donor provided a peripheral blood sample, and peripheral blood mononuclear cells were used for TCR beta sequencing. The Qiagen DNeasy Blood Extraction Kit was used to extract genomic DNA from the blood cell samples. Comments on this clone: The antigen this receptor binds is unknown. No base qualities exist here, and no much larger clone lies one base off it.

The receptor library was made with the immunoSEQ multiplex PCR assay. For the multiplex PCR, a mixture combining 60 forward primers for TCR Vbeta segments and 13 reverse primers for TCR Jbeta segments was used. The CDR3 region of rearranged TCR beta genes was amplified from genomic DNA by a multiplex PCR assay. On the Illumina HiSeq System, the amplified TCR beta libraries were sequenced as 87-base-pair reads. For the original study's pipeline: Across the 666 repertoires, a later analysis counted 80 million or so unique TCR beta chains, roughly 11 million of which were shared by at least two donors. Raw reads were error-corrected and collapsed into unique sequences with a nearest-neighbor algorithm that merged closely related sequences to remove PCR and sequencing errors. V, D and J gene segments were assigned by aligning CDR3 sequences to IMGT reference sequences. For a sequence to be retained, at least a six-nucleotide match to both a V gene segment and a J gene segment was required. A rearrangement was called productive if the CDR3 had no stop codons and remained in frame with V and J, and every other rearrangement was called non-productive. Following IMGT convention, CDR3 was defined as the stretch from the second conserved V-encoded cysteine up to the conserved J-encoded phenylalanine. The earlier analysis of more than 450 of the donors excluded sequences that lacked an unambiguous match to a single V gene segment. In an earlier analysis of approximately 610 of the donors, V segments were called functional above 56.7% productive rearrangements and were called segregating when the between-donor standard deviation exceeded 5%. A statistical classification framework was built to diagnose cytomegalovirus status from the catalog of TCR beta chain sequences. V and J gene assignment, in a later analysis, came from comparing TCR nucleotide sequences with IMGT/GENE-DB human TR gene sequences. The TCRdist pipeline was used in a later analysis to assign CDR3 sequences and most-parsimonious VDJ recombination scenarios. In a later analysis, every TCR beta chain was defined by the combination of its CDR3 amino acid sequence and its V-gene family, and reads without a unique V-gene family were dropped. A later analysis removed 450 to 600 highly shared, low-generation-probability nucleotide sequences to deal with suspected cross-contamination and a sequencing artifact. A later analysis calculated a clonal expansion index for each public chain from normalized within-repertoire ranks of inferred template counts. Generation probabilities in a later analysis came from a VDJ recombination model fitted to out-of-frame rearrangements, and those results were checked against IGoR. In a later analysis, hypergeometric tests were used to score TCR-TCR, TCR-HLA and TCR-CMV co-occurrence, with a repertoire-size bias correction applied to TCR pairs. In a later analysis, false discovery rates were estimated by permuting HLA or CMV assignments 20 times. In a later analysis, co-occurring TCRs were grouped using DBSCAN, with TCRdist sequence similarity added in when clustering inside HLA-allele-positive subsets. Repertoires with fewer than 30,000 or more than 120,000 public chains were left out of co-occurrence clustering, as were several repertoires with anomalous nucleotide sharing. Here the immuneACCESS table is served through TCRdb, limited to in-frame sequences with V and J called. Missing clones are a known gap in these copies; in checked studies unresolved V genes cover under half, and the rest lacks a known reason. V and J calls and clone size are those listed in that table; D and trimming were worked out from the DNA. This sample gives 130,000 or so clones in total; 74% of them show up just once. The top ten clones comprise more than 3.5% of the sample.

Here the chain combines TRBV28 and TRBJ2-6, with TRBD1 as a weak D call on 5 bases. The sample comprised PBMCs. The source is a man between 18 and 29 years old in good health and CMV-seropositive. The CDR3 reads as follows: CASSFIGAGANVLTF. In nucleotide form, the sequence is TGTGCCAGCAGTTTTATAGGGGCTGGGGCCAACGTCCTGACTTTC. Joined to the reference TRBV28 and TRBJ2-6 proteins, this CDR3 gives the full variable domain: DVKVTQSSRYLVKRTGEKVFLECVQDMDHENMFWYRQDPGLGLRLIYFSYDVKMKEKGDIPEGYSVSREKKERFSLILESASTNQTSMYLCASSFIGAGANVLTFGAGSRLTVL.